This T cell receptor (beta chain) appears in the sequencing data of a study of post-analysis software for immune sequencing data. Whole-study findings and limits: Multiple sclerosis patients had significantly lower normalized Chao1 diversity than controls. Samples made in the same batch grouped tightly together by F measure. Several TRBV segments occurring more often in patients than controls included TRBV5-6, TRBV5-1 and TRBV20-1.

As to this clonotype: Its antigen is unidentified.

This CDR3 has 13 amino acids. From germline, CDR1 is MNHNS and CDR2 SASEGT. Libraries were made from TCR beta cDNA, and they carried unique molecular identifiers. Between roughly 0.9 and 11 million T cells gave rise to roughly 0.5 million cDNA molecules. In TCRdb, the PCR reads were re-called with MiXCR into one record per CDR3 protein. The table includes 450,000 to 700,000 distinct CDR3 sequences, 40% to 50% detected once. The chain combines TRBV6-1 with TRBJ2-1, with D unclear. The DNA end lines up better with TRBJ2-7; the J call may be wrong. Sequencing was done on a sample of blood. The TCR originated in a girl between 5 and 17 years old with multiple sclerosis. CDR3 sequence: CASSEKGLYEQYF. Written as DNA, the CDR3 is TGTGCCAGCAGTGAAAAGGGTCTCTACGAGCAGTACTTC.